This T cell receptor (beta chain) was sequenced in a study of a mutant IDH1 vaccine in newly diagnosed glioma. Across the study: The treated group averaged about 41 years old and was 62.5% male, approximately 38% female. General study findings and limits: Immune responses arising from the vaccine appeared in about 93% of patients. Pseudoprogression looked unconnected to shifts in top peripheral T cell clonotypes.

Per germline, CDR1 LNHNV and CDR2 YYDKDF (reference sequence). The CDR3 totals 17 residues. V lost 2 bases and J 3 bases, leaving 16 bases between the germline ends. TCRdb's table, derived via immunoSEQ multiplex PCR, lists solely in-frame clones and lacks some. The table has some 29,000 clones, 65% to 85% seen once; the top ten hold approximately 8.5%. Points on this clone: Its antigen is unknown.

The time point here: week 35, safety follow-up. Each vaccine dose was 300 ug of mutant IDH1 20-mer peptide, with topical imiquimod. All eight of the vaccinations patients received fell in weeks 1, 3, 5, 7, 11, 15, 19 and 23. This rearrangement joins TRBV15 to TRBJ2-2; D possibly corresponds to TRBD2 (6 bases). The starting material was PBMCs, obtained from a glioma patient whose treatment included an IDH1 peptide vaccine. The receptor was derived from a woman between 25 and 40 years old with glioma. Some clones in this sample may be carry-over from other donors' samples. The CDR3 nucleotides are TGTGCCACCAGCAGACCTATCCAGGAGGGCGACACCGGGGAGCTGTTTTTT. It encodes CATSRPIQEGDTGELFF.